Here is one T cell receptor (beta chain) with its context. Antigen: not known. Sequencing was performed with immunoSEQ multiplex PCR; in TCRdb, only in-frame clones are kept and a portion is missing. The repertoire consists of over 200,000 clones, with approximately 86% occurring once and the leading ten covering 2.9%. This sample is drawn from a study of cytomegalovirus exposure and HLA in healthy donors. Whole-study results and caveats: The classifier was said to identify cytomegalovirus status with high specificity and sensitivity. TCR beta chains numbering more than 150 were designated cytomegalovirus-associated. Whilst most TCR sequences proved rare, a subset of public TCRs occurred across many donors.

Trimming took 4 bases from V and 9 from J, leaving 18 bases between them. Germline V CDR1 and CDR2: MDHEN, SYDVKM. The CDR3 has 15 residues. Sequenced sample: PBMCs. This receptor was identified in a woman between 18 and 30 years old in good health and CMV-seronegative. The chain joins TRBV28 to TRBJ2-2; weak D call: TRBD2 (6 bases). CDR3 region: CASSSSGTHTRELFF. The CDR3 nucleotides read TGTGCCAGCAGTTCGTCCGGGACTCACACGAGGGAGCTGTTTTTT.